Listed below are T cell receptor beta chains from one sample, sequenced in a study of blood T cell repertoires in COVID-19. Generated by immunoSEQ multiplex PCR, the TCRdb table keeps only in-frame clones and is missing some. Among about 70,000 clones listed, 70% to 90% were seen once. The source material was peripheral blood. The receptors here all came from a man between 65 and 85 years old with active COVID-19. CDR3s include the opening cysteine and the closing phenylalanine or tryptophan. The D gene is left open where the match is weak. A row's size may be missing; if present it is once, few, many or a size class.

clone_size | j_call | v_call | cdr3_length | d_call | cdr3_nt | cdr3_aa
- | TRBJ1-1 | TRBV19 | 13 | - | TGTGCCAGTAGTAGTAACTCGAACACTGAAGCTTTCTTT | CASSSNSNTEAFF
- | TRBJ2-7 | TRBV7-2 | 14 | TRBD2 | TGTGCCAGCAGCCCGGGAGGGCCGGGATACGAGCAGTACTTC | CASSPGGPGYEQYF
once | TRBJ2-1 | TRBV14 | 14 | - | TGTGCCAGCAGCCCTAGCGCAAACTACAATGAGCAGTTCTTC | CASSPSANYNEQFF
- | TRBJ2-5 | TRBV6-5 | 12 | TRBD2 | TGTGCCACCCCACTAGCGCAAGAGACCCAGTACTTC | CATPLAQETQYF
- | TRBJ1-6 | TRBV12-3/TRBV12-4 | 12 | TRBD1 | TGTGCCAGCAGTCCGACAGGGGCACCCCTCCACTTT | CASSPTGAPLHF
- | TRBJ2-7 | TRBV7-8 | 16 | TRBD1 | TGTGCCAGCATCCCTACCCGGGACAGGGGGACCTACGAGCAGTACTTC | CASIPTRDRGTYEQYF
- | TRBJ2-5 | TRBV4-2 | 19 | TRBD2 | TGTGCCAGCAGCCCGCTCGGGGGGGCTAGCGGGAGTCGCCAAGAGACCCAGTACTTC | CASSPLGGASGSRQETQYF
- | TRBJ1-3 | TRBV9 | 15 | - | TGTGCCAGCAGCCCCAGGGAGGGGGGCGGAAACACCATATATTTT | CASSPREGGGNTIYF
- | TRBJ2-1 | TRBV24-1 | 18 | TRBD2 | TGTGCCACCAGTGACCTTAGCGGGAGCCCAGGTTCGTACAATGAGCAGTTCTTC | CATSDLSGSPGSYNEQFF
- | TRBJ1-2 | TRBV3-1/TRBV3-2 | 14 | - | TGTGCCAGCAGCCAAGGAGGGCCTAACTATGGCTACACCTTC | CASSQGGPNYGYTF
- | TRBJ2-1 | TRBV19 | 16 | - | TGTGCCAGTACCACCACCCGTCGGAGCTCCTACAATGAGCAGTTCTTC | CASTTTRRSSYNEQFF
once | TRBJ1-2 | TRBV30 | 13 | - | TGTGCCCGTCAGGGGCGGGGGGGGCTTGGCTACACCTTC | CARQGRGGLGYTF
once | TRBJ2-1 | TRBV19 | 15 | - | TGTGCCAGTACCCAGGGGTTGGGTGGGGGCAATGAGCAGTTCTTC | CASTQGLGGGNEQFF
- | TRBJ2-7 | TRBV25-1 | 16 | TRBD1 | TGTGCCAGCAGTGACGGGGGGGGGACAGGGGCCTACGAGCAGTACTTC | CASSDGGGTGAYEQYF
- | TRBJ2-5 | TRBV7-9 | 19 | TRBD2 | TGTGCCAGCAGCCCTAGGGGCACCGGCCCCCGGGGGGGCCAAGAGACCCAGTACTTC | CASSPRGTGPRGGQETQYF
- | TRBJ2-2 | TRBV5-1 | 18 | TRBD2 | TGCGCCAGCAGCAGCGGCCCGGGACTAGCGGGACCTCGGGGGGAGCTGTTTTTT | CASSSGPGLAGPRGELFF
- | TRBJ2-7 | TRBV5-3 | 15 | - | TGTGCCAGAAGCAAGATCCGCGGGGTCTCCTACGAGCAGTACTTC | CARSKIRGVSYEQYF
- | TRBJ1-5 | TRBV28 | 13 | - | TGTGCCACCCAAGGCCAGGGCCATCAGCCCCAGCATTTT | CATQGQGHQPQHF
- | TRBJ2-2 | TRBV7-9 | 17 | TRBD2 | TGTGCCAGCAGCTTTCGGGGGGGCGCCCTGAACACCGGGGAGCTGTTTTTT | CASSFRGGALNTGELFF
- | TRBJ1-1 | TRBV6-6 | 16 | TRBD1 | TGTGCCAGCAGACAGGGGGGCCCAATGACGAACACTGAAGCTTTCTTT | CASRQGGPMTNTEAFF
- | TRBJ1-2 | TRBV3-1/TRBV3-2 | 16 | - | TGTGCCAGCAGCCGCCGAGGGGGGGGGATCTCACTTGGCTACACCTTC | CASSRRGGGISLGYTF
- | TRBJ1-4 | TRBV5-1 | 17 | TRBD1 | TGCGCCAGCAGCTCCATCGGACAGGGGGCGGGTAATGAAAAACTGTTTTTT | CASSSIGQGAGNEKLFF
- | TRBJ1-2 | TRBV27 | 16 | TRBD1 | TGTGCCAGTACTAAGGGACAGGGCTATACAAACTATGGCTACACCTTC | CASTKGQGYTNYGYTF
- | TRBJ2-3 | TRBV5-4 | 16 | TRBD2 | TGTGCCAGCAGCTTGGATACTAGCGGGAGGGCCGCTACGCAGTATTTT | CASSLDTSGRAATQYF
- | TRBJ2-7 | TRBV4-3 | 15 | TRBD2 | TGCGCCAGCAGCCTCGGGACTAGCGGGAGTGACGAGCAGTACTTC | CASSLGTSGSDEQYF
- | TRBJ2-3 | TRBV7-2 | 15 | - | TGTGCCAGCAGCCCCCGGGCGGGGCGCACAGATACGCAGTATTTT | CASSPRAGRTDTQYF
once | TRBJ2-1 | TRBV7-3 | 18 | TRBD2 | TGTGCCAGCAGCGTTACTGCTCCCGTAGCGGGAGGCTACAATGAGCAGTTCTTC | CASSVTAPVAGGYNEQFF
- | TRBJ2-4 | TRBV7-9 | 14 | - | TGTGCCAGCAGCTTACGGGAGATCCAAAACATTCAGTACTTC | CASSLREIQNIQYF
- | TRBJ2-1 | TRBV6-5 | 15 | - | TGTGCCAGCAGCCCCCCCGGGCGAGGGCCCAATGAGCAGTTCTTC | CASSPPGRGPNEQFF
- | TRBJ1-2 | TRBV11-2 | 13 | - | TGTGCCAGCAGCCCCGGACACCCTGATGGCTACACCTTC | CASSPGHPDGYTF
- | TRBJ2-3 | TRBV5-4 | 13 | - | TGTGCCAGCACCCCCGCTCGGGGGGATACGCAGTATTTT | CASTPARGDTQYF
- | TRBJ2-7 | TRBV7-2 | 14 | - | TGTGCCAGCAGCTTACGGCAGGCCCCCTCCGAGCAGTACTTC | CASSLRQAPSEQYF
- | TRBJ2-7 | TRBV11-2 | 15 | TRBD2 | TGTGCCAGCAGCCCCCGGACTAGCGGCTCCTACGAGCAGTACTTC | CASSPRTSGSYEQYF
- | TRBJ1-1 | TRBV29-1 | 13 | - | TGCAGCGGCACAACAGGGACGAACACTGAAGCTTTCTTT | CSGTTGTNTEAFF
- | TRBJ1-4 | TRBV5-5 | 16 | TRBD1 | TGTGCCAGCAGCTTGCGGGGACAGGCTCTTGGGGAAAAACTGTTTTTT | CASSLRGQALGEKLFF
- | TRBJ1-5 | TRBV7-2 | 15 | TRBD1 | TGTGCCAGCAGCACCCGGACAGGGCCTAGCCAGCCCCAGCATTTT | CASSTRTGPSQPQHF
- | TRBJ2-1 | TRBV7-2 | 14 | TRBD2 | TGTGCCAGCAGCTTAGGGCTAGCGGGAAATCGACCGTTCTTC | CASSLGLAGNRPFF
few | TRBJ2-7 | TRBV12-3/TRBV12-4 | 11 | TRBD2 | TGTCCTGCCCCGGGGGGTTACGAGCAGTACTTC | CPAPGGYEQYF
- | TRBJ2-1 | TRBV18 | 15 | TRBD2 | TGTGCCAGCTCACCACAAGGCCGGGGGGTCGATGAGCAGTTCTTC | CASSPQGRGVDEQFF
- | TRBJ2-7 | TRBV29-1 | 12 | TRBD1 | TGCAGCGCTACAGGGGCCCCCTACGAGCAGTACTTC | CSATGAPYEQYF
- | TRBJ2-5 | TRBV6-6 | 14 | - | TGTGCCAGCACCACCTGGAGGGGTGGGGAGACCCAGTACTTC | CASTTWRGGETQYF
- | TRBJ2-5 | TRBV7-2 | 14 | - | TGTGCCAGCAGCTTTGGCGGGGCCCAAGAGACCCAGTACTTC | CASSFGGAQETQYF
- | TRBJ2-7 | TRBV5-4 | 16 | TRBD1 | TGTGCCAGCAGGCACGACAGGGGCCCCGGCTCCTACGAGCAGTACTTC | CASRHDRGPGSYEQYF
- | TRBJ2-3 | TRBV4-3 | 13 | - | TGCGCCAGCAGCCAGGACTTTGGAGATACGCAGTATTTT | CASSQDFGDTQYF
- | TRBJ2-2 | TRBV6-5 | 15 | TRBD2 | TGTGCCAGCAACAAGGCGGGAGGGGACACCGGGGAGCTGTTTTTT | CASNKAGGDTGELFF
- | TRBJ2-5 | TRBV5-1 | 15 | - | TGCGCCAGCAGCTTGGCCTGGGACACCCAAGAGACCCAGTACTTC | CASSLAWDTQETQYF
- | TRBJ2-7 | TRBV18 | 14 | TRBD1 | TGTGCCAGCTCATCCGGACAGGGTCCCTACGAGCAGTACTTC | CASSSGQGPYEQYF